This TCR beta chain appears in the sequencing data of a study of T-cell memory formation after mild COVID-19. Notes on the study in general: CD4+ bias marked clones expanding day 15 to 37, unlike balanced contracting clones. Largely, contracting CD4+ clones fell within CM and EM, and contracting CD8+ clones within EMRA.

Germline-derived CDR1 and CDR2 are MNHEY and SVGEGT. Trimming removed 6 bases from V and 8 bases from J; junction bases left unmatched: 6. The CDR3 has 12 residues. TCRdb reanalysed the 5' RACE reads using MiXCR and keeps one entry per CDR3 protein. The table shows 250,000 to 350,000 distinct CDR3 sequences, with approximately 19% occurring only once. Of note for this clonotype: Antigen unknown.

The TCR originated in a man aged 18 to 29 who had mild COVID-19 (a few samples of this study predate the infection). Cell type and time point are not known. Sequencing was carried out using PBMCs or a T cell subset sorted from them (not recorded which). This chain uses TRBV6-2 or TRBV6-3 with TRBJ1-2, with 7 bases fitting TRBD1. The CDR3 is CASRDYRGGYTF. CDR3 DNA: TGTGCCAGCAGGGACTACAGGGGAGGCTACACCTTC.